What follows are 3 T cell receptor beta chains derived from one specimen sequenced in a study of T-cell reconstitution after alpha-beta-depleted transplantation in children. During its preparation, the TCRbeta library received unique molecular identifiers. A single record per CDR3 protein comes from TCRdb applying MiXCR to the PCR reads. The sample yields approximately 650,000 distinct CDR3 sequences, about an eighth seen once. This specimen was PBMCs, taken before TCRalphabeta/CD19-depleted stem cell transplant. These receptor sequences come from a girl between 2 and 10 years old with congenital amegakaryocytic thrombocytopenia, due to receive a stem cell transplant.

J is TRBJ2-7 and V is TRBV12-3 or TRBV12-4, with 8 bases that match TRBD1. The CDR3 length is 14 residues. The V segment lost 4 bases and the J segment 6 bases; nucleotides outside the gene matches: 8. The CDR3 DNA sequence: TGTGCCAGCAGTTCGAGCAGGGGGCTGGGCGAGCAGTACTTC. It encodes CASSSSRGLGEQYF.

The chain is built from TRBV29-1 and TRBJ2-1; TRBD2 agrees at 14 bases. Germline V gene sequence: CDR1 SQVTM, CDR2 ANQGSEA. Unmatched junction bases numbered 4, after V lost 7 bases and J lost 8 bases. The length of the CDR3 is 13 residues. The CDR3 is CSAGTSGSYEQFF. The CDR3 bases are TGCAGCGCCGGGACTAGCGGGAGCTATGAGCAGTTCTTC.

V and J are TRBV4-1 and TRBJ2-5, with TRBD2 identical over 8 bases. Germline V gene sequence: CDR1 MGHRA, CDR2 YSYEKL. The CDR3 loop spans 17 amino acids. The V gene end was trimmed by 1 base and the J gene end by 1 base; junction bases not matched to a gene: 8. This chain's CDR3 is CASSQVFPREGQETQYF. CDR3 nucleotides: TGCGCCAGCAGCCAAGTATTCCCACGGGAGGGCCAAGAGACCCAGTACTTC.